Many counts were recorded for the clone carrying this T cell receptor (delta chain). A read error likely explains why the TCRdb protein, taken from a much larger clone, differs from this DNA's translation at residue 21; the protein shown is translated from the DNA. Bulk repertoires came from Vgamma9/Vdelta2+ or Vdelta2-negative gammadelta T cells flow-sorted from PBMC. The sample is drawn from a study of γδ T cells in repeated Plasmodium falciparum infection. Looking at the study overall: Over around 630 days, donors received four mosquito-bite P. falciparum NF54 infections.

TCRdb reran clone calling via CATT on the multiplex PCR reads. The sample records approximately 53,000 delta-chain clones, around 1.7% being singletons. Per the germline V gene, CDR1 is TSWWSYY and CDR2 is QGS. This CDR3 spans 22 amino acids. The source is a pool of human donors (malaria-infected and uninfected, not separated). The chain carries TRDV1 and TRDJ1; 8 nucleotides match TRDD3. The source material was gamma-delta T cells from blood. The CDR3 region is CALEAPPSHTGGRQLYTDKLTF. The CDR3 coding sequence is TGTGCTCTTGAGGCCCCGCCGTCCCATACTGGGGGCCGACAACTGTACACCGATAAACTCACCTTT.